These 23 T cell receptor beta chains share one sample of origin, sequenced in a study of PD-1 blockade in classical Hodgkin lymphoma. The repertoire was sequenced with immunoSEQ multiplex PCR; TCRdb's copy has only in-frame clones and lacks some. The sample lists some 96,000 clones, roughly 92% occurring once. Every patient was affected by relapse after autologous stem cell transplantation, while exposure to brentuximab vedotin was not uniform. The input for sequencing was peripheral blood mononuclear cells (PBMCs), taken at baseline. The receptors were gathered from a human donor with classical Hodgkin lymphoma.

In its sample, this clone was seen a few times. This rearrangement joins TRBV2 to TRBJ1-5, with 7 bases fitting TRBD1. The trim removed 9 bases at V and 5 bases at J, leaving 16 bases unmatched. CDR3 length: 16 residues. Per the germline V gene, CDR1 is SNHLY and CDR2 is FYNNEI. The CDR3 nucleotides are TGTGCCAGTACGAAGGCTGGAGGGGACAGAGATCAGCCCCAGCATTTT. It is translated as CASTKAGGDRDQPQHF.

This rearrangement joins TRBV10-3 to TRBJ2-7; D is possibly TRBD2 (6 bases). The germline V gene encodes CDR1 ENHRY and CDR2 SYGVKD. The CDR3 is 14 amino acids. Trimming shortened V by 4 bases and J by 3 bases, and 13 bases separated the two germline ends. CDR3 sequence: CAISVRDSDYEQYF. The CDR3 bases are TGTGCCATCAGTGTCCGGGACTCAGACTACGAGCAGTACTTC.

The genes are TRBV4-1 and TRBJ1-1; 7 nucleotides match TRBD1. The CDR3 totals 15 residues. V lost 3 bases to trimming and J lost 3 bases; unmatched junction nucleotides: 7. Germline V gives CDR1 MGHRA, CDR2 YSYEKL. CDR3 nucleotide sequence: TGCGCCAGCAGCCAGGACTTACAGGGGTACACTGAAGCTTTCTTT. Amino acid sequence: CASSQDLQGYTEAFF.

The chain couples TRBV19 to TRBJ2-1; a weak D match, TRBD1 (6 bases). CDR3 length: 14 amino acids. V dropped 0 bases and J dropped 7 bases, with 10 bases sitting between them. CDR1 and CDR2 from the germline V gene are LNHDA and SQIVND (reference sequence). The CDR3 bases are TGTGCCAGTAGTATAGATCGGACAGTGAATGAGCAGTTCTTC. It codes for CASSIDRTVNEQFF.

The chain has TRBV5-1 and TRBJ2-1; D is unresolved. Trimming left V 2 bases short and J 5 bases short, with 8 bases between. Looked up from germline, CDR1 is SGHRS and CDR2 is YFSETQ. The CDR3 is made up of 13 amino acids. The DNA for the CDR3 is TGCGCCAGCAGCTTACCGGAACACAATGAGCAGTTCTTC. This encodes CASSLPEHNEQFF.

The chain recombines TRBV10-2 with TRBJ1-1; 8 nucleotides align to TRBD1. The CDR3 is 18 amino acids. V gave up 6 bases and J gave up 2 bases; unmatched junction bases: 17. CDR1 and CDR2 from the germline V gene are WSHSY and SAAADI. The CDR3 sequence: CASRDGTGGSLLNTEAFF. CDR3 nucleotide sequence: TGCGCCAGCAGGGACGGGACAGGAGGGTCCCTGTTAAACACTGAAGCTTTCTTT.

The V and J genes are TRBV5-1 and TRBJ2-7; 9 bases align to TRBD1. Germline V gene lookup returns CDR1 SGHRS and CDR2 YFSETQ. With V trimmed by 2 bases and J by 6 bases, 6 bases remained unmatched. This CDR3 has 14 residues. This CDR3 is CASSLPGQGSEQYF. CDR3 coding DNA: TGCGCCAGCAGCTTACCGGGACAGGGATCCGAGCAGTACTTC.

The J gene is TRBJ2-2, the V gene TRBV5-1; D is perhaps TRBD1 (6 bases). Germline values: CDR1 SGHRS, CDR2 YFSETQ. Trimming stripped 4 bases from V and 3 bases from J, with 7 bases between. The CDR3 covers 13 residues. CDR3 DNA: TGCGCCAGCAGCGCAGGGGACACCGGGGAGCTGTTTTTT. The encoded protein is CASSAGDTGELFF.

V and J are TRBV30 and TRBJ1-5; TRBD1 agrees at 7 bases. The CDR3 has 13 amino acids. The junction had 2 bases not matched to a gene; V was cut back by 3 bases and J by 3 bases. The V gene's germline CDR1 is GTSNPN and CDR2 SVGIG (reference sequence). The CDR3 DNA follows: TGTGCCTGGAGAGACAGGGTCAATCAGCCCCAGCATTTT. Encoded protein: CAWRDRVNQPQHF.

V usage is TRBV19 and J usage is TRBJ2-5; 7 bases map to TRBD2. The V gene end was trimmed by 3 bases and the J gene end by 5 bases; junction bases not matched to a gene: 9. Germline CDR1 LNHDA, CDR2 SQIVND (reference sequence). CDR3 length equals 15 residues. This CDR3 reads CASSIGLAVWETQYF. Written as DNA, the CDR3 is TGTGCCAGTAGTATCGGCCTAGCGGTGTGGGAGACCCAGTACTTC.

The chain combines TRBV28 with TRBJ1-2, with no clear D. The germline CDR1 and CDR2 sequences are MDHEN and SYDVKM. Between the trimmed V and J ends, which lost 3 bases and 3 bases, there was a span of 8 bases. The CDR3 has 13 residues. CDR3 nucleotides: TGTGCCAGCAGTTTTCAGCTCTACTATGGCTACACCTTC. Translation gives CASSFQLYYGYTF.

The rearrangement uses TRBV7-3 and TRBJ2-2; D is unresolved. V was pared by 5 bases and J by 1 base, with 26 bases between. The germline CDR1 and CDR2 sequences are SGHTA and FQGTGA. The CDR3 is 20 residues long. In nucleotides, the CDR3 is TGTGCCAGCAGCCAAAAAAGAACCACCGTCGGGCAGCTGAACACCGGGGAGCTGTTTTTT. This encodes CASSQKRTTVGQLNTGELFF. The variable domain in full, with the rest retrieved from reference TRBV7-3 and TRBJ2-2, is GAGVSQTPSNKVTEKGKYVELRCDPISGHTALYWYRQSLGQGPEFLIYFQGTGAADDSGLPNDRFFAVRPEGSVSTLKIQRTERGDSAVYLCASSQKRTTVGQLNTGELFFGEGSRLTVL.

This sequence joins TRBV6-6 and TRBJ2-5; D gene uncertain. This CDR3 is 14 amino acids long. V lost 0 bases, J lost 4 bases, and 9 bases lay in between. The germline CDR1 and CDR2 sequences are MNHNY and SVGAGI (reference sequence). The CDR3 spells CASSYSGSRETQYF. The CDR3 DNA is TGTGCCAGCAGTTACTCAGGTAGCAGAGAGACCCAGTACTTC.

The chain has TRBV4-1 and TRBJ1-4, with D unresolved. Looked up from germline, CDR1 is MGHRA and CDR2 is YSYEKL. Trimming cost V 3 bases and J 8 bases, with 10 bases left between them. CDR3 length equals 13 residues. The CDR3 nucleotides are TGCGCCAGCAGCCAGGAATACCCCGAAAAACTGTTTTTT. It specifies CASSQEYPEKLFF.

The chain recombines TRBV5-1 with TRBJ2-1; 15 positions agree with TRBD2. Germline lookup yields CDR1 SGHRS and CDR2 YFSETQ. The CDR3 contains 21 residues. V was clipped by 7 bases and J by 0 bases; unmatched bases: 17. CDR3 sequence reads: CASHGTGTSGRPSSSYNEQFF. In nucleotides, the CDR3 is TGCGCCAGCCACGGAACTGGGACTAGCGGGAGGCCCTCGAGCTCCTACAATGAGCAGTTCTTC.

The chain recombines TRBV9 with TRBJ2-2, with D perhaps matching TRBD1 or TRBD2 (5 bases each). CDR1 is SGDLS, CDR2 YYNGEE, per germline. V was trimmed by 4 bases and J by 8 bases, leaving 15 bases between them. The CDR3 is 14 residues long. CDR3 loop: CASSLGTPAGELFF. CDR3 nucleotide sequence: TGTGCCAGCAGCTTAGGGACGCCGGCGGGGGAGCTGTTTTTT.

V and J are TRBV10-3 and TRBJ2-7; D ambiguous. The germline CDR1 and CDR2 sequences are ENHRY and SYGVKD. The CDR3 runs to 14 residues. The V end lost 5 bases, the J end lost 0 bases, and 11 bases lay between the germline ends. CDR3 sequence reads: CAISPLGSSYEQYF. The CDR3 nucleotides read TGTGCCATCAGTCCCTTGGGCAGCTCCTACGAGCAGTACTTC.

Only one count was recorded for this clone. CDR3 sequence (DNA): TGCGCCAGCAGCTTGGAGGGGATAAGCACAGATACGCAGTATTTT. Residues: CASSLEGISTDTQYF. This chain joins TRBV5-1 and TRBJ2-3, with D tentatively TRBD1 (5 bases). Germline V gene lookup returns CDR1 SGHRS and CDR2 YFSETQ. This CDR3 has 15 amino acids. Trimming removed 0 bases at V and 0 bases at J, with 8 bases between.

A single count supports this clone. This rearrangement joins TRBV10-3 to TRBJ1-3; D unclear. The CDR3 runs to 13 residues. Trimming removed 11 bases from V and 3 bases from J, with 14 bases in between. Looked up from germline, CDR1 is ENHRY and CDR2 is SYGVKD. CDR3 sequence: CAVPGTGGNTIYF. The CDR3 DNA follows: TGTGCCGTCCCGGGAACCGGTGGAAACACCATATATTTT.

V usage is TRBV28 and J usage is TRBJ2-7; TRBD1 aligns across 7 bases. V dropped 2 bases and J dropped 4; count of bases not matched to a gene: 5. From germline, CDR1 is MDHEN and CDR2 SYDVKM. The CDR3 contains 14 residues. Written as DNA, the CDR3 is TGTGCCAGCAGTTTAAGGGGGCGCGGTTACGAGCAGTACTTC. Its protein product is CASSLRGRGYEQYF.

This clone was seen a few times. The rearrangement uses TRBV2 and TRBJ1-1; 9 bases fit TRBD1. The length of the CDR3 is 14 residues. Germline trimming cut 9 bases from V and 0 bases from J; bases unmatched to any gene: 5. Germline V lookup: CDR1 SNHLY, CDR2 FYNNEI. The chain's CDR3 is CARNRGLVNTEAFF. In DNA, the CDR3 is TGTGCCAGAAACAGGGGGCTCGTGAACACTGAAGCTTTCTTT.

Here the CDR3 DNA reads TGTGCCAGCTCACCGGAGTTGACCCAGTACTTC. It translates to CASSPELTQYF. The J gene is TRBJ2-5, the V gene TRBV18, with unresolved D. Germline CDR1 and CDR2: KGHSH and LQKENI. CDR3 length: 11 amino acids. The V end lost 3 bases, the J end lost 7 bases, and 6 bases lay between the germline ends.

The rearrangement links TRBV4-1 to TRBJ2-7; 8 bases align to TRBD1. In germline, CDR1 is MGHRA, CDR2 YSYEKL. Trimming at V came to 6 bases and at J to 4 bases, leaving 8 bases not matched to a gene. This CDR3 contains 14 residues. The CDR3 region has the DNA TGCGCCAGCAGTCGGCAGGGACAGGAATACGAGCAGTACTTC. It encodes CASSRQGQEYEQYF.